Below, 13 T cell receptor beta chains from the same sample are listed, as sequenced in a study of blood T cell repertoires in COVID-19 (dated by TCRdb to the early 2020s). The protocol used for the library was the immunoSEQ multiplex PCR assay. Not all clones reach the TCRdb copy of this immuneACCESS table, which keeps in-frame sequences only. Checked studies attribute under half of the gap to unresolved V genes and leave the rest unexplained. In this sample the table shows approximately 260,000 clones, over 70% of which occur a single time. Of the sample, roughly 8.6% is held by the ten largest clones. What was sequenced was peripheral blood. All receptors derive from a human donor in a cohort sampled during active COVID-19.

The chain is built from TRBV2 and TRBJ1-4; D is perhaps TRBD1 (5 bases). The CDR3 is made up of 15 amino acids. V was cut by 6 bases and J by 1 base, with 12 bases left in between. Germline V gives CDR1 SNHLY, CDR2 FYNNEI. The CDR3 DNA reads TGTGCCAGCAGGTTCGGGGGATTAACTAATGAAAAACTGTTTTTT. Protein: CASRFGGLTNEKLFF.

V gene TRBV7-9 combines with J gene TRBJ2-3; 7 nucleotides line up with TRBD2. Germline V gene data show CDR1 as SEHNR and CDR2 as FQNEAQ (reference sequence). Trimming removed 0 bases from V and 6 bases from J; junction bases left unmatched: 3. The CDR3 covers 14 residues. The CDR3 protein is CASSLALGGDTQYF. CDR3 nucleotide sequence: TGTGCCAGCAGCTTAGCGCTGGGAGGGGATACGCAGTATTTT.

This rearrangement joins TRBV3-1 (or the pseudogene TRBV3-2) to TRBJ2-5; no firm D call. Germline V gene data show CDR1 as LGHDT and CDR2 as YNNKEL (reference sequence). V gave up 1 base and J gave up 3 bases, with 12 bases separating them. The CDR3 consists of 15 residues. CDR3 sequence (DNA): TGTGCCAGCAGCCAAGGTGGTTCACCTAAAGAGACCCAGTACTTC. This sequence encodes CASSQGGSPKETQYF.

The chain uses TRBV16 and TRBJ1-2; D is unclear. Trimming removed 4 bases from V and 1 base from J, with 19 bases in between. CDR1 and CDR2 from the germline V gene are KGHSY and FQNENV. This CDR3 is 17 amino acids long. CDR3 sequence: CASSPGDRPTYNYGYTF. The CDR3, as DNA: TGTGCCAGCAGCCCGGGAGACCGACCCACGTATAACTATGGCTACACCTTC. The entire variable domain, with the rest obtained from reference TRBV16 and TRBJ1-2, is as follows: GEEVAQTPKHLVRGEGQKAKLYCAPIKGHSYVFWYQQVLKNEFKFLISFQNENVFDETGMPKERFSAKCLPNSPCSLEIQATKLEDSAVYFCASSPGDRPTYNYGYTFGSGTRLTVV.

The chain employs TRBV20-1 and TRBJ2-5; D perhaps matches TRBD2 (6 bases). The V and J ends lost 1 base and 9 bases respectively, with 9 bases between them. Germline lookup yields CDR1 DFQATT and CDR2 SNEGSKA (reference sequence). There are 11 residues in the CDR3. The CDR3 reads CSARVGTPQYF. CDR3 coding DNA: TGCAGTGCTAGAGTAGGGACTCCCCAGTACTTC.

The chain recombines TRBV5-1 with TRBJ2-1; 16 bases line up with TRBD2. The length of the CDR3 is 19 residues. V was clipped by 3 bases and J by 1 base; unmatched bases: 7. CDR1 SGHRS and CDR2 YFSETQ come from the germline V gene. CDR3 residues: CASSWRGGLAGGSYNEQFF. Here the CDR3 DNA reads TGCGCCAGCAGCTGGCGGGGGGGACTAGCGGGAGGGTCCTACAATGAGCAGTTCTTC.

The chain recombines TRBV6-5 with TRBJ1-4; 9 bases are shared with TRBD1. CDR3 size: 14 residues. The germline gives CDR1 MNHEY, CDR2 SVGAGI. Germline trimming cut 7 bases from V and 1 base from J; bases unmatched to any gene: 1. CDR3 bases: TGTGCCAGCACGGACAGGGGAACTAATGAAAAACTGTTTTTT. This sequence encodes CASTDRGTNEKLFF.

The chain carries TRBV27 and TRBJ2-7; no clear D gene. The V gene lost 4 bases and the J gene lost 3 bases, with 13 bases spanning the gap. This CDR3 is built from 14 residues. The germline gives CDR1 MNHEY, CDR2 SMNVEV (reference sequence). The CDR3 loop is CASSSPRSNYEQYF. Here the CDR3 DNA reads TGTGCCAGCAGTTCCCCGCGCTCCAACTACGAGCAGTACTTC.

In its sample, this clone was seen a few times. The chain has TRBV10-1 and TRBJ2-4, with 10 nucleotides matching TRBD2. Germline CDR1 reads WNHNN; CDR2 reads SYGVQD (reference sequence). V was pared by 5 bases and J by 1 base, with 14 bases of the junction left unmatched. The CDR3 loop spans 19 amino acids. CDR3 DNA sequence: TGCGCCAGCAGTCCCTCTGGTCTAGCGGGGGCCGCGGCCAAAAACATTCAGTACTTC. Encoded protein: CASSPSGLAGAAAKNIQYF.

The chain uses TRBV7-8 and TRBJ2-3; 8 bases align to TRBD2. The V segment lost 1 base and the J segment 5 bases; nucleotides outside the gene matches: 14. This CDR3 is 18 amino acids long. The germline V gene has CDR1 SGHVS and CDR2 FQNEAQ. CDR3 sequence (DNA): TGTGCCAGCAGCTTAGTTCAGGGGCTAGCGGGCATAGGAGATACGCAGTATTTT. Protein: CASSLVQGLAGIGDTQYF.

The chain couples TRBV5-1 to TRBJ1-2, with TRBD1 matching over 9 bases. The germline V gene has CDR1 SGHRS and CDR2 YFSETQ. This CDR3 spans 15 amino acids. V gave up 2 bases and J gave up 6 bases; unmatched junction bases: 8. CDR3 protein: CASSFGQGSRDGYTF. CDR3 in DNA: TGCGCCAGCAGCTTCGGACAGGGGAGTCGTGATGGCTACACCTTC.

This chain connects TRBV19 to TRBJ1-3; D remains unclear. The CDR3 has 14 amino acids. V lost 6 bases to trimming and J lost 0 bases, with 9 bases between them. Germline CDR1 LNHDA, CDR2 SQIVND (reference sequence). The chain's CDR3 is CASRVGSSGNTIYF. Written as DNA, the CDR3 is TGTGCCAGTAGGGTGGGGAGCTCTGGAAACACCATATATTTT.

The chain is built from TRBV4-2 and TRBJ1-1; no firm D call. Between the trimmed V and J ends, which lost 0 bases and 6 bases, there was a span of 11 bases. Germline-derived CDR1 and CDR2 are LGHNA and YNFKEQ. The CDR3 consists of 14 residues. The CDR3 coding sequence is TGTGCCAGCAGCCAAGACCCGGAGAGGCCTGAAGCTTTCTTT. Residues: CASSQDPERPEAFF.